This T cell receptor beta chain was sequenced for a study of memory CD4+ T cells and cytomegalovirus serostatus. Study-wide points: Each of approximately 61 CMV-associated TCRbeta sequences occurred in one to five individuals.

Regarding this clone: Its antigen is currently unknown.

This CDR3 is 14 amino acids long. The V end was cut by 1 base, the J end by 13 bases, with 17 bases between. The germline gives CDR1 SGHTA, CDR2 FQGNSA. Data came from immunoSEQ multiplex PCR; TCRdb stores just in-frame clones and leaves some out. The sample holds over 25,000 clones, 76% seen once. Single viable CD3+CD4+CD8-CD45RO+ cells were sorted as the memory CD4+ T cells. The rearrangement joins TRBV7-2 to TRBJ1-5; the D gene is possibly TRBD1 (5 bases). This clonotype was sampled from an adult in good health and CMV-seronegative. Material: memory CD4+ T cells from blood. The CDR3 sequence: CASSLEYVGGAQHF. The CDR3 coding sequence is TGTGCCAGCAGCTTAGAGTATGTGGGGGGAGCTCAGCATTTT. The full variable domain, in which reference TRBV7-2 and TRBJ1-5 provide the parts outside the CDR3, is GAGVSQSPSNKVTEKGKDVELRCDPISGHTALYWYRQSLGQGLEFLIYFQGNSAPDKSGLPSDRFSAERTGGSVSTLTIQRTQQEDSAVYLCASSLEYVGGAQHFGDGTRLSIL.